This record covers a single T cell receptor beta chain. This clone turned up a few times. It lacks a known antigen. Per-nucleotide qualities are absent, and no much larger clonotype sits a single base away. All of the isolated RNA was reverse transcribed with the High Capacity cDNA Reverse Transcription Kit, so expressed TCRB transcripts were sequenced. Deep immunoSEQ sequencing was applied to naive, central memory and regulatory T cell samples, giving an average of around 3.8 million total reads per sample. Sorted cells were lysed in RLT buffer and RNA was extracted with DNase-treated RNeasy Micro or Mini kits, depending on cell number. To prevent cross-contamination, each cell subset was processed individually, whereas patient and healthy donor samples were processed jointly. Using the immunoSEQ multiplex PCR, TCRB sequences were amplified from cDNA into 87-bp fragments spanning the CDR3 region. The amplicons were sequenced using the Illumina HiSeq platform. In the authors' own workflow: Synthetic template baselines were used to correct PCR bias computationally, reads within Hamming distance 2 were collapsed, and singletons that could not be merged were discarded. Reads were aligned against IMGT to assign V, D and J genes, CDR3 length and insertions or deletions at six rearrangement sites. Within each subset, clonotype counts were normalized to sorted cell number, and only after that were true diversity and Gini coefficients computed with the tcR R package. The overlap coefficient, calculated on TCRB nucleotide sequences, was used to quantify repertoire sharing. TCRdb stores this immuneACCESS table with in-frame sequences only. Part of the clones is absent; in the studies checked, under half of the shortfall reflects unresolved V genes, and no reason is known for the rest. V and J calls and clone size are copied from that table; D and trimming were computed from the DNA. The sample data list some 160,000 clones, and just over 9% of these were observed just once. The ten largest clones add up to 2% to 2.5% of the sample.

V has 2 bases trimmed and J has 3 bases trimmed; junction bases matching no gene number 4. Counted from cysteine to phenylalanine, this CDR3 has 16 amino acids. Only the CDR3 DNA stays, 48 bases, in frame from base 1. Sequences SGDLS (CDR1) and YYNGEE (CDR2) are obtained from the germline V gene. Each donor gave one peripheral blood draw, roughly 0.11 L on average, collected into heparinised tubes. A BD FACSAria II and a panel including CD45RO, CCR7, CD25, CD127, CD95 and CD27 were used to sort naive, central memory, regulatory and stem cell-like memory CD4+ T cells. Purity was above 95% for every sorted population. PBMCs were isolated right away by Lymphoprep density gradient centrifugation and were stained directly, without culture. Samples were stained and sorted in pairs, with one healthy donor and one patient per experiment, so that batch effects were minimized. This entry belongs to a study of beta chain features in type 1 diabetes (dated by TCRdb to 2016 to 2019). Notes on the research overall: Mean age, gender distribution, total cell number and subset yield did not differ between patients and healthy donors. The study compared the TCRB repertoires of sorted circulating CD4+ T cell subsets in recently diagnosed type 1 diabetes patients with those in matched healthy donors. A total of 90 million to 140 million sorted cells were examined across all samples, and RNA yield correlated strongly with the number of cells per subset. Regulatory and stem cell-like memory subsets were obtained from only 8 patients and about eight healthy donors, while naive and central memory subsets were obtained from all 30 or so donors. Broad study findings and their caveats: Naive, central memory and regulatory TCRB repertoires appeared to be more alike among patients than among healthy donors. HLA sub-analyses involved small numbers of individuals, so any influence of HLA type on TCRB rearrangement remained unresolved. Sequencing cDNA rather than genomic DNA could over-represent highly expressing activated cells, although activation and CD3 levels did not differ between groups. A moderate but significant shortening of TCRB CDR3 length was observed in type 1 diabetes patients in all four CD4+ subsets. Shorter templates might be favored by PCR, yet because patient and control samples were amplified and corrected together, any such skew would affect both groups equally. Patients with type 1 diabetes made fewer insertions and deleted more nucleotides at VDJ recombination sites, implying thymic rearrangement abnormalities.

The source of this sequence is a woman between 18 and 29 years old in good health. Specimen: central memory CD4+ T cells from blood. The V gene is TRBV9 and the J gene is TRBJ2-2; TRBD2 fits 10 bases in the junction. Here the CDR3 is given as CASSVSGRTYTGELFF. The nucleotides are TGTGCCAGCAGCGTTAGCGGGAGGACATACACCGGGGAGCTGTTTTTT.